This TCR beta chain was identified during a study of T cell repertoires in cytomegalovirus infection. Study as a whole: HLA-C-restricted CMV epitopes, recently identified, and well-studied HLA-B-restricted ones were used by the study. CMV infection plus the matching HLA type was flagged by public TCR beta signatures. Study results and limitations: The ex vivo response showed dominance by HLA-C-restricted CMV-specific TCR beta clonotypes. Of the TCR beta families, the public ones yielded a cumulative frequency that identified carriers of CMV plus the relevant HLA.

Germline V lookup: CDR1 ENHRY, CDR2 SYGVKD. This CDR3 region has 14 residues. Unmatched junction bases numbered 4, after V lost 7 bases and J lost 3 bases. Remarks on this clonotype: Its antigen remains unidentified.

MiXCR, run by TCRdb on the reads, gives a single entry per CDR3 protein. The table lists approximately 470,000 distinct CDR3 sequences, roughly 43% of them singletons. The V and J genes are TRBV10-3 and TRBJ2-2; 8 bases agree with TRBD2. This clonotype originated in a human donor in good health (CMV status not recorded). Some clones in this sample may be carry-over from other donors' samples. Sequencing used cultured PBMCs, obtained from culture after CMV antigen stimulation. CDR3 nucleotides: TGTGCCATCACCGGGACTAGATACACCGGGGAGCTGTTTTTT. Amino acids: CAITGTRYTGELFF.